This T cell receptor (beta chain) is from a study of T cells in Graves' hyperthyroidism and ophthalmopathy. Study results and caveats: The model's output predicted ophthalmopathy at a median of roughly 6.9 months prior to onset.

Diagnostic decisions used clinical symptoms, serum thyroxine and TRAb, thyroid ultrasound and orbital computed tomography. V was cut by 5 bases and J by 1 base, with 11 bases left in between. The CDR3 consists of 14 residues. Per germline, CDR1 SGHTA and CDR2 FQGNSA. Regions amplified from RNA transcripts were the TCR beta CDR3 regions. An initial round of RT-PCR targeting the TCR CDR3 relied on the HTBI primer set. TCRdb re-derived calls from the multiplex PCR reads in MiXCR, one entry per CDR3 protein. Seen here are hundreds of thousands of distinct CDR3 sequences, over 35% observed once, and the top ten hold around 9.3%. About this clonotype itself: Its target is not known.

The J gene is TRBJ2-5, the V gene TRBV7-2; D might be TRBD2 (6 bases). The clonotype comes from a man between 18 and 29 years old with Graves' hyperthyroidism. The specimen was blood. CDR3 amino acids: CASSNGLLQETQYF. Here the CDR3 DNA reads TGTGCCAGCAGCAATGGACTACTCCAAGAGACCCAGTACTTC.